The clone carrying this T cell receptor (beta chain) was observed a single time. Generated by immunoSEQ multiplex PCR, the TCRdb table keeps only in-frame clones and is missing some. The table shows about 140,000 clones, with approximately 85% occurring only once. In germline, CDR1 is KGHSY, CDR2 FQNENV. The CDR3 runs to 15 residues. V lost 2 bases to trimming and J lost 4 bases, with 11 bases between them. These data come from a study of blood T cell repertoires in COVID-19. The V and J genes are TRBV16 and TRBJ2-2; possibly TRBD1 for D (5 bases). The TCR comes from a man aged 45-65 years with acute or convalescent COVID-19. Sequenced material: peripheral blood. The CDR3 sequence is CASSQGAGSTGELFF. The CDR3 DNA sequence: TGTGCCAGCAGCCAAGGGGCTGGCTCCACCGGGGAGCTGTTTTTT.